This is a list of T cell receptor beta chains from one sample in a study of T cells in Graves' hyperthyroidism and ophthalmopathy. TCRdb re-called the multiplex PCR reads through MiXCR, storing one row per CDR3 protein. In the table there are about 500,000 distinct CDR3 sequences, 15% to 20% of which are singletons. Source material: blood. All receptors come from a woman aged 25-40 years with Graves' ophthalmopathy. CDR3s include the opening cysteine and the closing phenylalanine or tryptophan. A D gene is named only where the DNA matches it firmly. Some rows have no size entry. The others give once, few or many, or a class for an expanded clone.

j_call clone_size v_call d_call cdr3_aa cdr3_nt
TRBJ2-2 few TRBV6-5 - CASSNRDRVTGELFF TGTGCCAGCAGTAACCGGGACCGAGTCACCGGGGAGCTGTTTTTT
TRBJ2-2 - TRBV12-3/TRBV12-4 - CASRGGGREVTGELFF TGTGCCAGCAGGGGGGGAGGCAGGGAGGTCACCGGGGAGCTGTTTTTT
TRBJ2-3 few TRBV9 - CASSVGFSEDTQYF TGTGCCAGCAGCGTAGGATTCTCGGAAGATACGCAGTATTTT
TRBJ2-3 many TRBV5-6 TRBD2 CASSSRTSGRIDTQYF TGTGCCAGCAGCTCGCGGACTAGCGGGAGAATAGATACGCAGTATTTT
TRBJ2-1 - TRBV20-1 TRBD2 CSAREGLGGTNNEQFF TGCAGTGCTAGAGAGGGACTAGGGGGGACCAACAATGAGCAGTTCTTC
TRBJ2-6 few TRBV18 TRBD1 CASSKAGTGVYVLTF TGTGCCAGCTCAAAGGCCGGGACAGGGGTCTACGTCCTGACTTTC
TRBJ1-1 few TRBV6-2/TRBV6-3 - CASSYSSGQGVNTEAFF TGTGCCAGCAGTTACTCGAGTGGACAAGGAGTGAACACTGAAGCTTTCTTT
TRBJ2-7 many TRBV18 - CASSRNEQYF TGTGCCAGCTCACGGAACGAGCAGTACTTC
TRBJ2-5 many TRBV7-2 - CASSSRRPGQTQYF TGTGCCAGCAGCTCGCGGCGGCCAGGGCAGACCCAGTACTTC
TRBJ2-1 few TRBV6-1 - CASRESGLTGGEQFF TGTGCCAGCAGGGAATCGGGACTTACCGGGGGTGAGCAGTTCTTC
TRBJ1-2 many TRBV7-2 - CASSLKSWERGNYGYTF TGTGCCAGCAGCTTAAAATCGTGGGAGAGGGGAAACTATGGCTACACCTTC
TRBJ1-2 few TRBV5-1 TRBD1 CASSFDRGYGYTF TGCGCCAGCAGCTTTGACAGGGGCTATGGCTACACCTTC
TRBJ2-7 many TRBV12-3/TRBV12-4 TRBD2 CASSKGTSGLTYEQYF TGTGCCAGCAGTAAAGGGACTAGCGGGCTTACCTACGAGCAGTACTTC
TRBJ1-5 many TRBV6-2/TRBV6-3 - CASSYFATVNQPQHF TGTGCCAGCAGTTACTTTGCGACGGTAAATCAGCCCCAGCATTTT
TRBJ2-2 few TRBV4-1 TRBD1 CASSQVTGGGTGELFF TGCGCCAGCAGCCAGGTGACAGGGGGCGGCACCGGGGAGCTGTTTTTT